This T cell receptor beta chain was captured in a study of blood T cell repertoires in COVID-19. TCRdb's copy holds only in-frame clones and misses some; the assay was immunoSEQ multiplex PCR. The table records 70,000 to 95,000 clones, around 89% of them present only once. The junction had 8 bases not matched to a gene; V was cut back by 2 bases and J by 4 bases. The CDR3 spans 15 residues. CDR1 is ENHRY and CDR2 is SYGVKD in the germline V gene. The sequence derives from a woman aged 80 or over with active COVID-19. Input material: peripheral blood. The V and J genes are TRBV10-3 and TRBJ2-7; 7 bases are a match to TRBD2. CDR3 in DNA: TGTGCCATCAGTGAGCCTCAAGCGGGAAGGTACGAGCAGTACTTC. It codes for CAISEPQAGRYEQYF.